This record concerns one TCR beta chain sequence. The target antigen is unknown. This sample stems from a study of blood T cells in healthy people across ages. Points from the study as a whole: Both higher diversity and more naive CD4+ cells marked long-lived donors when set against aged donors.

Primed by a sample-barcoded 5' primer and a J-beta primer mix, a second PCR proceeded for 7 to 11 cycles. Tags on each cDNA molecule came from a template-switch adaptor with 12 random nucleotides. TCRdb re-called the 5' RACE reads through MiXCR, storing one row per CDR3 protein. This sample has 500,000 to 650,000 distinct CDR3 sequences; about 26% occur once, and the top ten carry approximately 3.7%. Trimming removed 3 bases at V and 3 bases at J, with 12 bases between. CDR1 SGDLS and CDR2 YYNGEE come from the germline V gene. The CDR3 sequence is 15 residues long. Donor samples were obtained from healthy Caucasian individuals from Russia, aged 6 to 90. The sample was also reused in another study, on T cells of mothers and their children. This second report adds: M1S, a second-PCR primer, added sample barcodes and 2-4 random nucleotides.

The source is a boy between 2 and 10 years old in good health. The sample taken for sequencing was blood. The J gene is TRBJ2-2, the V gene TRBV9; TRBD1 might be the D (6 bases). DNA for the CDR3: TGTGCCAGCAGCGAACAGGGAAGAGACACCGGGGAGCTGTTTTTT. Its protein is CASSEQGRDTGELFF.